What follows describes a single T cell receptor (beta chain). The table lists this clone with a few counts. There is no known antigen for this receptor. Base qualities were left out, and no much larger clone turns up one base away. Reading the label with the study, this specimen's time point is: about 28 days (+/-7) after the second vaccine dose. AZD1222 recipients with second doses at about 4 weeks or about 12 weeks were pooled, because spike-specific TCR depth and breadth did not differ between schedules. Vaccinee samples were obtained from the UK trials COV001 and COV002, which included a single-blind randomized controlled phase 2/3 trial of AZD1222 (ChAdOx1 nCoV-19) in healthy adults. Trial participant PBMC samples were collected at day 0 and day 28 after the second dose for TCRbeta chain sequencing. The data were taken from a study of T cell responses to AZD1222 COVID-19 vaccine (dated by TCRdb to about 2021). About the study as a whole: TCR sequencing was performed for more than 230 trial participants, of whom approximately 200 were given two doses of AZD1222 and some 26 were given two doses of MenACWY control vaccine. Trial participants were enrolled by age into 18-55, 56-69 and 70-plus year subgroups, with around 150, 28 and 57 TCR-sequenced participants respectively. What the work shows at the level of the full study, not this receptor alone: In the small 56-69-year group, the increase in depth fell short of significance, most likely because of low power. After two AZD1222 doses, spike-specific TCR breadth and depth were significantly higher than at day 0 and than in MenACWY recipients. Reportedly, close to half of the unique spike-specific TCRs recognized epitopes lying outside the regions that are mutated in the B.1.351 and B.1.1.7 variants. Participants were mostly white British and included more females than males, and it was suggested by the authors that clonal diversity may have been underestimated. Because no day 14 peak-response samples were available, repertoires were characterized only after the peak T cell response. Only five to seven AZD1222 recipients were SARS-CoV-2 seropositive at baseline, limiting conclusions about previously exposed vaccinees. The whole spike protein was spanned by vaccine-associated CD4 TCRs, and dominant responses were seen in regions 160-218 and 743-854.

The CDR3 regions of human TCRbeta chains were subjected to immunosequencing. On the authors' methods: TCRs in the repertoires were compared against a reference library of SARS-CoV-2-specific TCRs that had been generated with the MIRA antigen-specificity platform. Breadth meant the fraction of unique TCRs that were SARS-CoV-2-associated, whereas depth meant the fraction of total T cells that were SARS-CoV-2-associated. Using the MIRA data, each spike-specific TCR was mapped to the spike region that the TCR reacts to and placed in a CD4 or CD8 class. Log10-transformed breadth and depth values were compared by one-way ANOVA with Sidak's multiple comparisons tests. TCRdb stores this immuneACCESS table with in-frame sequences only. Part of the clones is absent; in the studies checked, under half of the shortfall reflects unresolved V genes, and no reason is known for the rest. V and J calls plus clone size are reproduced from that table; the DNA served to infer D and trimming. For this sample the table gives 100,000 or so clones, of which about 86% were detected only once. Around 5.9% of the sample is in the top ten clones.

The CDR3 goes from the cysteine to the phenylalanine over 12 residues. Kept here is only the CDR3 DNA, which spans 36 bases and is read in frame from base 1. The V and J ends are trimmed by 5 bases and 4 bases, leaving 6 bases between them. CDR1 and CDR2 are read off the germline V gene (reference sequence) as MNHEY and SMNVEV. The rearranged chain carries TRBV27 and TRBJ1-3; no D gene call is confident. The sequenced sample was peripheral blood, obtained 28 days after the second AZD1222 dose. The receptor was derived from an adult who received the AZD1222 COVID-19 vaccine. The nucleotides read TGTGCCAGCAGTAGACCCGGAAACACCATATATTTT. It translates to CASSRPGNTIYF.